The entry below describes one TCR beta chain. This entry comes from a study of CD8 T cells in Susac syndrome. RNA, at about 0.45 to 1 ug, was reverse transcribed with random hexamers. A single record per CDR3 protein comes from TCRdb applying MiXCR to the immunoSEQ multiplex PCR reads. In the table there are 160,000 or so distinct CDR3 sequences, roughly 95% of which are singletons. The source of this sequence is a human donor with Susac syndrome. What was sequenced was CD4+ T cells from PBMCs.

The CDR3: CASRPRGGFRNTEAFF. The CDR3 region has the DNA TGTGCCAGCAGACCGAGGGGGGGGTTTAGGAACACTGAAGCTTTCTTT. The chain couples TRBV27 to TRBJ1-1; possibly TRBD1 for D (6 bases). The CDR3 contains 16 residues. V lost 6 bases and J lost 1, with 18 bases in between. CDR1 is MNHEY, CDR2 SMNVEV, per germline (reference sequence).